Each of the 24 T cell receptor beta chains below was sequenced from the same sample in a study of T cells in Graves' hyperthyroidism and ophthalmopathy (dated by TCRdb to about 2019). The library was obtained by multiplex PCR. The sequencing machine was an Illumina HiSeq 2000. The TCR beta CDR3 regions were amplified from the RNA transcripts. For the first round of RT-PCR on the TCR CDR3, the HTBI primer set was used together with the Qiagen OneStep RT-PCR kit. TCRdb handled the public reads itself, with Q25 trimming in fastp and clone calling in MiXCR, and kept productive beta chains. Each CDR3 protein gets just one entry, which takes the most common genes and DNA from the rows behind it. This sample lists some 650,000 distinct CDR3 sequences; roughly 15% were detected once. The ten top clones hold around 3.5% of the sample. The sample was blood. Source of these receptors: a woman between 40 and 50 years old with Graves' ophthalmopathy.

This sequence joins TRBV6-2 or TRBV6-3 and TRBJ1-2; D unclear. The CDR3 covers 15 residues. Germline V gene lookup returns CDR1 MNHEY and CDR2 SVGEGT. With 8 bases removed from V and 5 bases from J, the gap between germline ends came to 21 bases. CDR3 nucleotides: TGTGCCAGCTTTGGTTTCAGCGTTCCACGTTATGGCTACACCTTC. The encoded protein is CASFGFSVPRYGYTF.

This clonotype was picked up many times. The J gene is TRBJ1-6, the V gene TRBV28; D is undetermined. V lost 8 bases to trimming and J lost 8 bases, with 13 bases between them. Per germline, CDR1 MDHEN and CDR2 SYDVKM. CDR3 length: 13 amino acids. The CDR3 region has the DNA TGTGCCAGCGTCGAGTCAGGATATTCACCCCTCCACTTT. It translates to CASVESGYSPLHF.

This clonotype was observed a single time. The chain employs TRBV4-1 and TRBJ2-7, with 8 nucleotides matching TRBD2. Germline assignment: CDR1 MGHRA and CDR2 YSYEKL. This CDR3 has 16 amino acids. V gave up 1 base and J gave up 6 bases; unmatched junction bases: 11. CDR3 DNA sequence: TGCGCCAGCAGCCAAGCTGGTGGGGGACTAGGCTTCGAGCAGTACTTC. Translation: CASSQAGGGLGFEQYF.

This clonotype was seen a few times. This rearrangement joins TRBV2 to TRBJ1-4; TRBD1 aligns across 8 bases. Unmatched junction bases numbered 4, after V lost 8 bases and J lost 8 bases. Germline V lookup: CDR1 SNHLY, CDR2 FYNNEI. CDR3 size: 12 residues. The CDR3 is CASGQGWEKLFF. CDR3 DNA sequence: TGTGCCAGCGGACAGGGTTGGGAAAAACTGTTTTTT.

This clonotype was seen more than once but under ten times. The J gene is TRBJ1-4, the V gene TRBV2; no firm D call. V lost 7 bases, J lost 0 bases, and 9 bases lay in between. This CDR3 has 14 amino acids. Looked up from germline, CDR1 is SNHLY and CDR2 is FYNNEI. The DNA for the CDR3 is TGTGCCAGCACGTTGGGAACAACTAATGAAAAACTGTTTTTT. It is translated as CASTLGTTNEKLFF.

This clonotype was found once. The chain employs TRBV7-2 and TRBJ2-7; D is unresolved. CDR1 SGHTA and CDR2 FQGNSA come from the germline V gene. CDR3 length: 12 amino acids. The germline V and J ends were trimmed by 6 bases and 7 bases, with 13 bases remaining between them. CDR3: CASRPPRGEQYF. In DNA form, the CDR3 reads TGTGCCAGCAGACCTCCCAGAGGTGAGCAGTACTTC. Full variable domain (rest looked up from reference TRBV7-2 and TRBJ2-7): GAGVSQSPSNKVTEKGKDVELRCDPISGHTALYWYRQSLGQGLEFLIYFQGNSAPDKSGLPSDRFSAERTGGSVSTLTIQRTQQEDSAVYLCASRPPRGEQYFGPGTRLTVT.

This clonotype was seen repeatedly, ten times or more. This chain joins TRBV3-1 and TRBJ2-5; D might be TRBD1 (6 bases). CDR1 and CDR2 (germline): LGHDT, YNNKEL (reference sequence). Trimming removed 2 bases from V and 4 bases from J, with 11 bases in between. CDR3 length: 14 residues. The CDR3 nucleotides read TGTGCCAGCAGCCAAACAAGGACAGCAGAGACCCAGTACTTC. Protein product: CASSQTRTAETQYF.

The chain joins TRBV20-1 to TRBJ2-3; D gene ambiguous. The CDR3 has 12 residues. Trimming took 1 base from V and 6 from J, leaving 8 bases between them. Germline lookup yields CDR1 DFQATT and CDR2 SNEGSKA (reference sequence). This CDR3 is CSARALMDTQYF. The DNA of the CDR3 is TGCAGTGCTAGAGCCCTCATGGATACGCAGTATTTT.

At least ten counts were recorded for this clonotype. The gene calls are TRBV6-1 and TRBJ2-1; TRBD2 might be the D (6 bases). V was trimmed by 7 bases and J by 10 bases, leaving 17 bases between them. This CDR3 spans 13 amino acids. Germline loops: CDR1 MNHNS, CDR2 SASEGT. CDR3 loop: CASTQSGWGEQFF. CDR3 in DNA: TGTGCCAGCACTCAAAGCGGGTGGGGAGAGCAGTTCTTC.

This clonotype showed up just a few times. This chain uses TRBV20-1 with TRBJ2-7, with D possibly being TRBD1 or TRBD2 (5 bases each). The germline V and J ends were trimmed by 2 bases and 6 bases, with 17 bases remaining between them. In germline, CDR1 is DFQATT, CDR2 SNEGSKA (reference sequence). This CDR3 spans 14 amino acids. CDR3 amino acids: CSARYFGTSPEQYF. CDR3 bases: TGCAGTGCTAGATATTTTGGGACCTCTCCCGAGCAGTACTTC.

J is TRBJ1-1 and V is TRBV19; TRBD1 is a possible D gene (5 bases). Trimming left V 5 bases short and J 6 bases short, with 16 bases between. The germline CDR1 and CDR2 sequences are LNHDA and SQIVND (reference sequence). The CDR3 covers 14 residues. CDR3 sequence: CASSSRGFDAEAFF. The CDR3 DNA reads as TGTGCCAGTAGTTCACGGGGGTTCGACGCTGAAGCTTTCTTT.

This clonotype was seen many times. The chain combines TRBV12-3 or TRBV12-4 with TRBJ2-3; tentatively, D is TRBD1 (6 bases). The CDR3 spans 15 residues. V lost 7 bases to trimming and J lost 0 bases, with 14 bases between them. DNA of the CDR3: TGTGCCAGCAACCCGGACAGAGCTAGCACAGATACGCAGTATTTT. It specifies CASNPDRASTDTQYF.

The chain joins TRBV2 to TRBJ2-5; 7 nucleotides agree with TRBD2. The CDR3 extends over 15 amino acids. CDR1 is SNHLY and CDR2 is FYNNEI in the germline V gene. Unmatched junction bases numbered 7, after V lost 5 bases and J lost 1 base. CDR3 sequence: CASSSPSGTQETQYF. CDR3 nucleotide sequence: TGTGCCAGCAGTTCGCCCAGCGGGACCCAAGAGACCCAGTACTTC.

This clonotype was seen repeatedly, ten times or more. The V call is TRBV30, the J call TRBJ1-1; D gene uncertain. The ends were cut back, 0 bases at V and 5 bases at J, with 13 bases in the middle. CDR1 and CDR2 (germline): GTSNPN, SVGIG (reference sequence). The CDR3 sequence is 14 residues long. CDR3 loop: CAWSVHIKSTEAFF. CDR3 in DNA: TGTGCCTGGAGTGTGCACATAAAGAGTACTGAAGCTTTCTTT. Supplemented by reference TRBV30 and TRBJ1-1, the full variable domain reads SQTIHQWPATLVQPVGSPLSLECTVEGTSNPNLYWYRQAAGRGLQLLFYSVGIGQISSEVPQNLSASRPQDRQFILSSKKLLLSDSGFYLCAWSVHIKSTEAFFGQGTRLTVV.

This clonotype was found many times. This sequence joins TRBV3-1 and TRBJ2-3; no clear D gene. Per germline, CDR1 LGHDT and CDR2 YNNKEL (reference sequence). The CDR3 length is 18 residues. Trimming removed 0 bases from V and 4 bases from J, with 20 bases in between. The CDR3 nucleotides read TGTGCCAGCAGCCAAGATCTGCCTGCAACCTCTCCCGCAGATACGCAGTATTTT. Protein sequence: CASSQDLPATSPADTQYF.

Concerning this clonotype itself: A much bigger clone sits one base away, suggesting this may be a read error. This chain connects TRBV27 to TRBJ2-3; 7 bases align to TRBD2. V was pared by 6 bases and J by 8 bases, with 8 bases of the junction left unmatched. This CDR3 spans 13 amino acids. In germline, CDR1 is MNHEY, CDR2 SMNVEV (reference sequence). The CDR3 sequence is CASRGEGRGTQYF. CDR3 bases: TGTGCCAGCAGAGGGGAAGGGAGGGGTACGCAGTATTTT.

This clonotype was observed many times. The chain combines TRBV2 with TRBJ2-1; TRBD2 matches at 7 bases. CDR1 and CDR2 (germline): SNHLY, FYNNEI. The ends lost 7 bases at V and 7 bases at J; junction bases unmatched: 13. The CDR3 contains 15 residues. CDR3 region: CASTESGASTNEQFF. CDR3 coding DNA: TGTGCCAGCACCGAAAGCGGGGCGTCAACTAATGAGCAGTTCTTC.

This clonotype was counted a few times. The chain carries TRBV6-1 and TRBJ2-7; tentative D call: TRBD2 (6 bases). Trimming took off 6 bases at V and 0 bases at J, with 12 bases between the two ends. Germline values: CDR1 MNHNS, CDR2 SASEGT. The CDR3 sequence is 14 residues long. The CDR3 sequence is CASRSAGSSYEQYF. CDR3 coding DNA: TGTGCCAGCAGATCGGCGGGGAGCTCCTACGAGCAGTACTTC.

This clonotype was detected ten times or more. The chain has TRBV15 and TRBJ2-7; D is tentatively TRBD1 or TRBD2 (6 bases each). V lost 9 bases and J 2 bases, leaving 14 bases between the germline ends. The CDR3 loop spans 13 amino acids. CDR1 is LNHNV and CDR2 is YYDKDF in the germline V gene (reference sequence). The CDR3 bases are TGTGCCACGCGGGGCAGGGGCACCTACGAGCAGTACTTC. Its protein product is CATRGRGTYEQYF.

This clonotype was seen many times. V and J are TRBV28 and TRBJ1-5, with D unclear. This CDR3 is 17 amino acids long. The V gene lost 5 bases and the J gene lost 2 bases, with 19 bases spanning the gap. Germline lookup yields CDR1 MDHEN and CDR2 SYDVKM. DNA of the CDR3: TGTGCCAGCAGTCCCCCTCCTCTAAACCGTGGCAATCAGCCCCAGCATTTT. This codes for CASSPPPLNRGNQPQHF.

This clonotype was seen a few times. This chain links TRBV20-1 with TRBJ1-6; D gene ambiguous. V dropped 0 bases and J dropped 5 bases, with 5 bases sitting between them. Germline CDR1 and CDR2: DFQATT and SNEGSKA (reference sequence). The CDR3 is 13 amino acids. The CDR3 sequence is CSAREGHNSPLHF. DNA of the CDR3: TGCAGTGCTAGAGAAGGCCATAATTCACCCCTCCACTTT.

There are many counts of this clonotype. The chain's CDR3 is CAVGGIHGWANYGYTF. DNA of the CDR3: TGTGCCGTCGGGGGGATCCACGGGTGGGCTAACTATGGCTACACCTTC. The chain combines TRBV6-1 with TRBJ1-2; TRBD1 might be the D (5 bases). CDR1 and CDR2 from the germline V gene are MNHNS and SASEGT. The CDR3 contains 16 residues. Trimming cost V 11 bases and J 0 bases, with 22 bases left between them.

The chain is built from TRBV12-3 or TRBV12-4 and TRBJ1-1; D is possibly TRBD1 (5 bases). Trimming took off 1 base at V and 3 bases at J, with 9 bases between the two ends. The CDR3 totals 14 residues. The CDR3 loop reads CASSLGGRYTEAFF. In DNA form, the CDR3 reads TGTGCCAGCAGTTTAGGGGGCAGATACACTGAAGCTTTCTTT.

This clonotype has only one observation. The rearrangement links TRBV6-2 or TRBV6-3 to TRBJ2-3; D is undetermined. The CDR3 spans 15 residues. Trimming removed 0 bases at V and 1 base at J, with 8 bases between. Germline CDR1 is MNHEY and CDR2 is SVGEGT. The CDR3 nucleotides read TGTGCCAGCAGTTACTCCCCAGCTGGCACAGATACGCAGTATTTT. This gives the protein CASSYSPAGTDTQYF.